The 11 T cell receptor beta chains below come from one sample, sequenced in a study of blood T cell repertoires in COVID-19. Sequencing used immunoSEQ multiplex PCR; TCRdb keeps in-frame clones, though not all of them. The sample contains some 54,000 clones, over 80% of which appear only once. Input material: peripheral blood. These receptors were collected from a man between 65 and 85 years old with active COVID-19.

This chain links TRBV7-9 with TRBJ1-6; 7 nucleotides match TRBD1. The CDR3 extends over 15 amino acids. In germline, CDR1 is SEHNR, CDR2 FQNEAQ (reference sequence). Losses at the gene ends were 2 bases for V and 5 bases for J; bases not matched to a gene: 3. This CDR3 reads CASSLTGEHNSPLHF. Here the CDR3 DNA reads TGTGCCAGCAGCTTAACAGGGGAACATAATTCACCCCTCCACTTT.

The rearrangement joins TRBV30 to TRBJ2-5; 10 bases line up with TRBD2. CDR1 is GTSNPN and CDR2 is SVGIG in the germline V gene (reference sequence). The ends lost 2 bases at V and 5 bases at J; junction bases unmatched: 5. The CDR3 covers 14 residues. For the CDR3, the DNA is TGTGCCTGGAGTCCAGCGGGGGGGCCGGAGACCCAGTACTTC. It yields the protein CAWSPAGGPETQYF.

The CDR3 sequence is CASSHRDRGNEQYF. CDR3 bases: TGTGCCAGCAGCCATAGGGACAGGGGCAACGAGCAGTACTTC. This chain connects TRBV3-1 (or the pseudogene TRBV3-2) to TRBJ2-7; TRBD1 agrees at 10 bases. The CDR3 covers 14 residues. The trim removed 3 bases at V and 5 bases at J, leaving 4 bases unmatched. CDR1 and CDR2 (germline): LGHDT, YNNKEL (reference sequence).

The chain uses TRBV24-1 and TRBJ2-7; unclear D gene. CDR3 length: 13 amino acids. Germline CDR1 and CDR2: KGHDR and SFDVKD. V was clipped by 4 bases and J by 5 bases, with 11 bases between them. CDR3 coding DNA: TGTGCCACCAGTGACCCAACTCGGGACGAGCAGTACTTC. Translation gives CATSDPTRDEQYF.

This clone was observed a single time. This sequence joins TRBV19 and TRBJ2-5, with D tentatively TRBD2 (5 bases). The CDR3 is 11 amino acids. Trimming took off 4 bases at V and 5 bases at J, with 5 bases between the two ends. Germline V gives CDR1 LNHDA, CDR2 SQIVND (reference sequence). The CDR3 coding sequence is TGTGCCAGTAGTACGGGGGAGACCCAGTACTTC. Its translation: CASSTGETQYF.

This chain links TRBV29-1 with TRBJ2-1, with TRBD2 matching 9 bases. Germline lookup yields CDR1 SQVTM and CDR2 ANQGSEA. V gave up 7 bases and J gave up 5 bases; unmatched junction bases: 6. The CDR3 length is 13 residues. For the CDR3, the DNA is TGCAGCGCCCGGGGACTAGCTGACAATGAGCAGTTCTTC. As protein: CSARGLADNEQFF.

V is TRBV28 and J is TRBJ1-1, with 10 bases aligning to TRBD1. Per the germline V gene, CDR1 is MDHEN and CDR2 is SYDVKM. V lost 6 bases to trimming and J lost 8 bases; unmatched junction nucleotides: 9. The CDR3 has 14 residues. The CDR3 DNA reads TGTGCCAGCAGCCGGAGACAGGGGGCCGAGGAAGCTTTCTTT. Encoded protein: CASSRRQGAEEAFF.

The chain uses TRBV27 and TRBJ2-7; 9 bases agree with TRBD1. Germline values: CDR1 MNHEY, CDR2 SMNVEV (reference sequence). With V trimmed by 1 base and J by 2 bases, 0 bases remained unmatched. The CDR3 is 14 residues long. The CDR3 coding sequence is TGTGCCAGCAGTTTATACAGGGGGCCCTACGAGCAGTACTTC. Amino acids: CASSLYRGPYEQYF.

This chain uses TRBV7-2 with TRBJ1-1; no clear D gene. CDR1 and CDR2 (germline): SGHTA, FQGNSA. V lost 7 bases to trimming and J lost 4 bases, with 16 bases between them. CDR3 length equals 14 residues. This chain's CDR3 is CASKKYRAGTEAFF. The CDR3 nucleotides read TGTGCCAGCAAAAAATACCGGGCGGGCACTGAAGCTTTCTTT.

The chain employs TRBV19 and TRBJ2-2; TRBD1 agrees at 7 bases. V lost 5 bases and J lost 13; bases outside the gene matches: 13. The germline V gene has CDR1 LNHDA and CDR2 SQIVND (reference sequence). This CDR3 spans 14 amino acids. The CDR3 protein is CASSRTGTVEVLFF. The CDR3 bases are TGTGCCAGTAGTCGAACCGGGACAGTGGAGGTGCTGTTTTTT.

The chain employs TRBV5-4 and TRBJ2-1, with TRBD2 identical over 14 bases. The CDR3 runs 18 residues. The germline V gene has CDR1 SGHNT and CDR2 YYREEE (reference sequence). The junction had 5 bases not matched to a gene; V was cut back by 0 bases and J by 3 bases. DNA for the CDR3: TGTGCCAGCAGCTTGGACGGGACTAGCGGGGGTAGCTACAATGAGCAGTTCTTC. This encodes CASSLDGTSGGSYNEQFF.